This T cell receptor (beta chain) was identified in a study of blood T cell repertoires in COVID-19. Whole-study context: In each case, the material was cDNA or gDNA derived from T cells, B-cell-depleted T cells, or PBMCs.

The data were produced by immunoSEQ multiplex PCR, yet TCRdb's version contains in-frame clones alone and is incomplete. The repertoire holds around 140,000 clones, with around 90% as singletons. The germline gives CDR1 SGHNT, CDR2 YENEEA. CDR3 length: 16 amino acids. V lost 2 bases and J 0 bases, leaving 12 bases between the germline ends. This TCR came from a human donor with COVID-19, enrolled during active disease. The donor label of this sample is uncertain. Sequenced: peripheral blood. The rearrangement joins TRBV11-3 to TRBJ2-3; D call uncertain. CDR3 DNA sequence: TGTGCCAGCAGCTTATCATCCCCAGGTAGCACAGATACGCAGTATTTT. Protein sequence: CASSLSSPGSTDTQYF.